The T cell receptor beta chain under discussion was sequenced for a study of control samples from healthy donors and cancer patients. The table came from immunoSEQ multiplex PCR; TCRdb's copy has only in-frame clones and leaves some out. The sample includes 130,000 to 150,000 clones, approximately 91% of them seen just once. This CDR3 contains 14 residues. V lost 3 bases, J lost 4 bases, and 12 bases lay in between. Germline V gene lookup returns CDR1 SEHNR and CDR2 FQNEAQ (reference sequence). Input material: blood. The rearrangement uses TRBV7-9 and TRBJ1-1; the D gene is possibly TRBD1 (5 bases). This TCR was sampled from a woman aged 30 to 39 in good health. This chain's CDR3 is CASSFSRESTEAFF. The CDR3 coding sequence is TGTGCCAGCAGCTTTTCCAGGGAGAGCACTGAAGCTTTCTTT.